This T cell receptor (beta chain) was found in a study of cytomegalovirus exposure and HLA in healthy donors. Trimming took 6 bases from V and 7 from J; bases not matched to a gene: 11. Germline values: CDR1 SGHVS, CDR2 FNYEAQ. CDR3 length: 15 residues. Primers included in the PCR were 60 Vbeta and 13 Jbeta primers. Using immunoSEQ multiplex PCR, the repertoire was profiled, and TCRdb retains in-frame clones only, with some absent. The table records roughly 140,000 clones, approximately 80% of them present only once. Material for sequencing was PBMCs. This clonotype originated in a man younger than 45 in good health and CMV-seropositive. The chain recombines TRBV7-6 with TRBJ2-2, with TRBD2 matching 7 bases. The CDR3 DNA is TGTGCCAGCAGAACATCTCTGGGCGGGAGCGGGGAGCTGTTTTTT. Its protein is CASRTSLGGSGELFF.